This entry concerns a single TCR beta chain. CDR1 is MNHEY and CDR2 is SVGEGT in the germline V gene. The CDR3 has 13 amino acids. The data were taken from a study of monozygotic twins with inflammatory bowel disease. The input for each TCR library was approximately 4,000 ng of total RNA. TCRdb re-called the 5' RACE reads, yielding one record per CDR3 amino acid sequence without DNA. The listing records over 350,000 distinct CDR3 sequences. The chain has TRBV6-2 or TRBV6-3 and TRBJ1-2. The TCR comes from a human donor with ulcerative colitis or Crohn's disease, or a healthy co-twin of an affected twin (not recorded which). The sequencing input was blood. The CDR3 loop is CASSYGHLYGYTF.